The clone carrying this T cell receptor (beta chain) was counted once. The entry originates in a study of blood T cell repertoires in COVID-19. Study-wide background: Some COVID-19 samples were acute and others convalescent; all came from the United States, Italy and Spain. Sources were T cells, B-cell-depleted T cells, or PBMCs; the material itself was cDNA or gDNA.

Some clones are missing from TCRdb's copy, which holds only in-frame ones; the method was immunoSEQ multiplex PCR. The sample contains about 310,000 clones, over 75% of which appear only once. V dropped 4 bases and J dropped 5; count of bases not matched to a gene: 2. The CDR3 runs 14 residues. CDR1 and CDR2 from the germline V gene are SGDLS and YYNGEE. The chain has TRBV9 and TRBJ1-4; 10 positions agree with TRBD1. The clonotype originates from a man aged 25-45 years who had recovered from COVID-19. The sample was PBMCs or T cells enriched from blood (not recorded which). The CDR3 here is CASSKGQGNEKLFF. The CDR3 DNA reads TGTGCCAGCAGCAAGGGACAGGGGAATGAAAAACTGTTTTTT.